These 2 T cell receptor beta chains originate from one sample sequenced in a study of cytomegalovirus exposure and HLA in healthy donors. A multiplex PCR was run with 60 Vbeta primers and 13 Jbeta primers. Clones were read by immunoSEQ multiplex PCR, and TCRdb kept only the in-frame ones, dropping some. The repertoire holds some 150,000 clones, with roughly 80% as singletons. Material: PBMCs. Source of these receptors: a woman in her twenties or thirties in good health and CMV-seropositive.

This sequence joins TRBV7-9 and TRBJ1-4, with unresolved D. Germline V gives CDR1 SEHNR, CDR2 FQNEAQ (reference sequence). The CDR3 has 14 residues. The germline V and J ends were trimmed by 3 bases and 2 bases, with 7 bases remaining between them. The CDR3 here is CASSFAGTNEKLFF. In DNA form, the CDR3 reads TGTGCCAGCAGCTTCGCGGGTACTAATGAAAAACTGTTTTTT.

V gene TRBV4-1 combines with J gene TRBJ2-3; maybe TRBD1 (5 bases). CDR1 and CDR2 (germline): MGHRA, YSYEKL. This CDR3 comprises 14 residues. V gave up 4 bases and J gave up 3 bases, with 11 bases separating them. CDR3: CASSRAQGTDTQYF. For the CDR3, the DNA is TGCGCCAGCAGCCGGGCCCAGGGAACAGATACGCAGTATTTT.